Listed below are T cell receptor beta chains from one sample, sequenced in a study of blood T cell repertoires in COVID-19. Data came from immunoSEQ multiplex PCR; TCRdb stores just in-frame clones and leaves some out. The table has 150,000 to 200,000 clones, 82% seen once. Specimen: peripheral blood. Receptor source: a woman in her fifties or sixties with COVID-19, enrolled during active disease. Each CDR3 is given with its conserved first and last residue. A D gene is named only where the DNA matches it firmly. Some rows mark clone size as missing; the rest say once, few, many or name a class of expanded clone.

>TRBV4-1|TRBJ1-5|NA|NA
TGCGCCAGCAGCCAAGCCCAGGGTGCCAATCAGCCCCAGCATTTT
CASSQAQGANQPQHF
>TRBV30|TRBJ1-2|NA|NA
TGTGCCTGCCCCCCCCGTTCTAACTATGGCTACACCTTC
CACPPRSNYGYTF
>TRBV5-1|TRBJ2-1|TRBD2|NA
TGCGCCAGCAGCTTGCCTAGCGGGAGGGCCGGGGTTGATGGGCAGTTCTTC
CASSLPSGRAGVDGQFF
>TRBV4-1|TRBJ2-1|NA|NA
TGCGCCAGCAGCCTTAACGAGGAAAATGAGCAGTTCTTC
CASSLNEENEQFF
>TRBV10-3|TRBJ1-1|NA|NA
TGTGCCATCAGTGCCCGGACACCACACACTGAAGCTTTCTTT
CAISARTPHTEAFF
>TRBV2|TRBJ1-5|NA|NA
TGTGCCAGCAGTGGAAACAGGCTTTCGGGCAATCAGCCCCAGCATTTT
CASSGNRLSGNQPQHF
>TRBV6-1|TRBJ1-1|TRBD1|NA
TGTGCCAGCAGTGAATCGCGACAGGGATTGATGAACACTGAAGCTTTCTTT
CASSESRQGLMNTEAFF
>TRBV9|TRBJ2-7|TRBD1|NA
TGTGCCAGCAGCGTAAATCCATACCCGACAGGGACGTACGAGCAGTACTTC
CASSVNPYPTGTYEQYF
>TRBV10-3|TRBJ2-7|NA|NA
TGTGCCATCAGTGAGGCGTCCCCCAGGAACGAGCAGTACTTC
CAISEASPRNEQYF
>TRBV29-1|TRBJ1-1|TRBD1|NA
TGCAGCGTTGAGGCCAGGGGGAGGAACACTGAAGCTTTCTTT
CSVEARGRNTEAFF
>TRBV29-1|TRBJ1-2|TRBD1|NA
TGCAGCGTTGCAGGGGGCTATGGCTACACCTTC
CSVAGGYGYTF
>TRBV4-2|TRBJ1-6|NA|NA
TGTGCCAGCAGCCAAGATCCTCAACAGGGTTGGAATCCAATCGCAAATTCACCCCTCCACTTT
CASSQDPQQGWNPIANSPLHF
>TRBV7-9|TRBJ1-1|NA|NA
TGTGCCAGCAGCTTATCTTACCCAGGGGCGGGTGGCACTGAAGCTTTCTTT
CASSLSYPGAGGTEAFF
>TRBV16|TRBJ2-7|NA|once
TGTGCCAGCAGCGCAGGATTCTACGAGCAGTACTTC
CASSAGFYEQYF
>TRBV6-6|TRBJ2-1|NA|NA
TGTGCCAGCAGTACCACAGCTAGCCCAGGCAATGAGCAGTTCTTC
CASSTTASPGNEQFF
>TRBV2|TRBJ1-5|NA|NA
TGTGCCAGCGGGGAGACAAATCAGCCCCAGCATTTT
CASGETNQPQHF
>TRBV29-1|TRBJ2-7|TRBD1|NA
TGCAGCGTTGCCGAGGGGACAGGGTCTACGGAGCAGTACTTC
CSVAEGTGSTEQYF
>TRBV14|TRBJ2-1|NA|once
TGTGCCAGCAGCCAAGAACCGGGACTGCCCAATGAGCAGTTCTTC
CASSQEPGLPNEQFF
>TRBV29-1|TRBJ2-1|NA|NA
TGCAGCGTCTGGACAGCTTACAATGAGCAGTTCTTC
CSVWTAYNEQFF
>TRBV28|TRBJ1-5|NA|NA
TGTGCCAGCAGAGAGCTCAATCAGCCCCAGCATTTT
CASRELNQPQHF
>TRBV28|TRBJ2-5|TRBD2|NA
TGTGCCAGCAGTTCCCTCCTAGCGGGGGGGCTAGAGACCCAGTACTTC
CASSSLLAGGLETQYF
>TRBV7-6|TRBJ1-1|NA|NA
TGTGCCAGCAGCTTAGATGGTAGGGGGTCCAAACCGAACACTGAAGCTTTCTTT
CASSLDGRGSKPNTEAFF